One and the same sample provided the 20 T cell receptor beta chains below, sequenced in a study of T cells after yellow fever vaccination. TCRdb reprocessed the 5' RACE reads via MiXCR and lists one record per CDR3 protein. The data contain hundreds of thousands of distinct CDR3 sequences, 18% of them singletons. Specimen: PBMCs, collected before the yellow fever booster vaccination. Source of these receptors: a man younger than 30 who received the YFV17D yellow fever vaccine.

J is TRBJ2-7 and V is TRBV5-6; D remains unclear. V dropped 4 bases and J dropped 0 bases, with 14 bases sitting between them. The CDR3 has 15 amino acids. CDR1 is SGHDT and CDR2 is YYEEEE in the germline V gene. The CDR3, as DNA: TGTGCCAGCAGCCCCCCGGGTCTCAGCTCCTACGAGCAGTACGTC. This translates into CASSPPGLSSYEQYV.

This clonotype showed up many times. The chain combines TRBV9 with TRBJ1-1; tentative D call: TRBD1 (6 bases). Between the trimmed V and J ends, which lost 0 bases and 5 bases, there was a span of 11 bases. Per the germline V gene, CDR1 is SGDLS and CDR2 is YYNGEE. The CDR3 runs 14 residues. CDR3 sequence (DNA): TGTGCCAGCAGCGTAGTTGGGGGCCGGACTGAAGCTTTCTTT. As protein: CASSVVGGRTEAFF.

The table lists this clonotype with a few counts. The genes are TRBV10-3 and TRBJ1-2; 8 nucleotides agree with TRBD1. V dropped 1 base and J dropped 8; count of bases not matched to a gene: 0. CDR1 ENHRY and CDR2 SYGVKD come from the germline V gene. The CDR3 has 12 residues. CDR3 coding DNA: TGTGCCATCAGTGAGTGGGACAGGGGCTACACCTTC. Translation: CAISEWDRGYTF.

This chain connects TRBV18 to TRBJ2-1, with 9 positions matching TRBD2. V shed 5 bases and J 5 bases; nucleotides not matched to a gene: 4. CDR1 KGHSH and CDR2 LQKENI come from the germline V gene. The CDR3 consists of 14 residues. CDR3 sequence reads: CASSKVAGDNEQFF. The CDR3, as DNA: TGTGCCAGCTCAAAGGTAGCGGGGGACAATGAGCAGTTCTTC.

This clonotype was observed a few times. The chain carries TRBV20-1 and TRBJ2-7; D assignment may be TRBD1 or TRBD2 (5 bases each). The ends were cut back, 5 bases at V and 1 base at J, with 15 bases in the middle. Germline V lookup: CDR1 DFQATT, CDR2 SNEGSKA (reference sequence). CDR3 length: 14 residues. The CDR3 DNA is TGCAGTGCTCGCGGGCAGGGTAGTTCCTACGAGCAGTACGTC. Residues: CSARGQGSSYEQYV.

The genes are TRBV27 and TRBJ2-4; possibly TRBD2 for D (6 bases). This CDR3 contains 14 residues. CDR1 is MNHEY, CDR2 SMNVEV, per germline (reference sequence). Between the trimmed V and J ends, which lost 4 bases and 8 bases, there was a span of 15 bases. CDR3 protein: CASSSRRGFYIQYF. CDR3 in DNA: TGTGCCAGCAGTTCCCGACGGGGGTTTTACATTCAGTACTTC.

CDR3 bases: TGTGCCAGCAGCTCTATGCCCGGTACTAGCGGTAATGAGCAGTTCTTC. Residues: CASSSMPGTSGNEQFF. The chain links TRBV11-2 to TRBJ2-1, with 8 bases identical to TRBD2. This CDR3 is built from 16 residues. Trimming took 4 bases from V and 7 from J; bases not matched to a gene: 12. Germline V gene data show CDR1 as SGHAT and CDR2 as FQNNGV.

This clonotype was seen a few times. The rearrangement links TRBV20-1 to TRBJ1-5, with D uncertain. From germline, CDR1 is DFQATT and CDR2 SNEGSKA (reference sequence). This CDR3 spans 12 amino acids. Trimming left V 6 bases short and J 4 bases short, with 10 bases between. For the CDR3, the DNA is TGCAGTGCCCGAGCGCTGAATCAGCCCCAGCATTTT. Translation: CSARALNQPQHF.

This clonotype has just one count. V gene TRBV4-1 combines with J gene TRBJ2-2; D not certain. The CDR3 length is 15 residues. V gave up 1 base and J gave up 4 bases, with 10 bases separating them. Germline assignment: CDR1 MGHRA and CDR2 YSYEKL. The CDR3 DNA reads TGCGCCAGCAGCCAAGTCGGCAGACTCACCGGGGAGCTGTTTTTT. It codes for CASSQVGRLTGELFF.

This sequence joins TRBV15 and TRBJ1-2; weak D call: TRBD1 (6 bases). Germline CDR1 LNHNV, CDR2 YYDKDF (reference sequence). The CDR3 covers 14 residues. V gave up 2 bases and J gave up 4 bases, with 11 bases separating them. This CDR3 reads CATSRRTDTYGYTF. CDR3 DNA: TGTGCCACCAGCAGAAGGACAGACACCTATGGCTACACCTTC.

This clonotype was seen many times. The J gene is TRBJ1-2, the V gene TRBV27; weak D call: TRBD1 (5 bases). CDR1 and CDR2 (germline): MNHEY, SMNVEV (reference sequence). This CDR3 spans 14 amino acids. Trimming stripped 1 base from V and 6 bases from J, with 12 bases between. DNA of the CDR3: TGTGCCAGCAGTTTATTAGGTCAGGGAGATGGCTACACCTTC. Its translation: CASSLLGQGDGYTF.

The chain couples TRBV12-3 or TRBV12-4 to TRBJ2-7; 9 bases are a match to TRBD1. CDR3 length equals 14 residues. With 4 bases clipped from V and 6 bases from J, the junction kept 7 bases outside the gene matches. The CDR3 DNA sequence: TGTGCCAGCAGTTACAACAGGGGGCGCGGCGAGCAGTACTTC. As protein: CASSYNRGRGEQYF.

The chain joins TRBV7-2 to TRBJ1-2; a weak D match, TRBD1 (5 bases). The V and J ends lost 4 bases and 9 bases respectively, with 15 bases between them. Germline lookup yields CDR1 SGHTA and CDR2 FQGNSA. The CDR3 covers 13 residues. The CDR3 loop is CASSYRDWRSYTF. In DNA, the CDR3 is TGTGCCAGCAGCTACCGGGACTGGCGGAGCTACACCTTC.

This clonotype has just a few counts. The J gene is TRBJ1-5, the V gene TRBV6-5; D might be TRBD1 (6 bases). The V end lost 6 bases, the J end lost 5 bases, and 17 bases lay between the germline ends. CDR3 length: 15 residues. Germline CDR1 MNHEY, CDR2 SVGAGI. CDR3 in DNA: TGTGCCAGCAGCCTCGGGGGCCCCCAGGATCAGCCCCAGCATTTT. Translating it yields CASSLGGPQDQPQHF.

V gene TRBV9 combines with J gene TRBJ1-3, with D uncertain. Germline V gene sequence: CDR1 SGDLS, CDR2 YYNGEE. V shed 6 bases and J shed 4 bases, with 5 bases lying between them. This CDR3 comprises 11 residues. CDR3 loop: CASNSGNTIYF. The CDR3 nucleotides read TGTGCCAGCAATTCGGGAAACACCATATATTTT.

This chain links TRBV18 with TRBJ1-4, with D perhaps matching TRBD1 (5 bases). CDR3 length: 15 amino acids. V lost 0 bases and J 7 bases, leaving 12 bases between the germline ends. Germline V CDR1 and CDR2: KGHSH, LQKENI. Written as DNA, the CDR3 is TGTGCCAGCTCACCACCGGGTGGTGGGGGTGAAAAACTGTTTTTT. It codes for CASSPPGGGGEKLFF.

The CDR3 sequence is CSAPPTGTTEAFF. In DNA form, the CDR3 reads TGCAGTGCTCCCCCGACAGGAACCACTGAAGCTTTCTTT. The chain recombines TRBV20-1 with TRBJ1-1, with TRBD1 as a possible D gene (6 bases). The length of the CDR3 is 13 residues. Germline assignment: CDR1 DFQATT and CDR2 SNEGSKA (reference sequence). V lost 5 bases to trimming and J lost 4 bases, with 14 bases between them.

The chain employs TRBV20-1 and TRBJ2-6; D possibly matches TRBD1 or TRBD2 (6 bases each). V gave up 3 bases and J gave up 4 bases, with 13 bases separating them. Germline values: CDR1 DFQATT, CDR2 SNEGSKA (reference sequence). The CDR3 consists of 15 residues. CDR3 nucleotide sequence: TGCAGTGCTAGGGGTACGGGGGCGGGGGCCAACGTCCTGACTTTC. Translating it yields CSARGTGAGANVLTF.

The chain carries TRBV12-3 or TRBV12-4 and TRBJ1-3; no firm D call. V dropped 7 bases and J dropped 0 bases, with 10 bases sitting between them. This CDR3 has 14 residues. The CDR3 loop reads CASTPGLSGNTIYF. CDR3 in DNA: TGTGCCAGCACCCCGGGCCTCTCTGGAAACACCATATATTTT.

The chain carries TRBV4-2 and TRBJ2-5; D perhaps matches TRBD1 (5 bases). The CDR3 covers 13 residues. The V and J ends lost 0 bases and 5 bases respectively, with 7 bases between them. Germline V lookup: CDR1 LGHNA, CDR2 YNFKEQ. The CDR3: CASSQDGAETQYF. The CDR3 region has the DNA TGTGCCAGCAGCCAAGATGGGGCCGAGACCCAGTACTTC.